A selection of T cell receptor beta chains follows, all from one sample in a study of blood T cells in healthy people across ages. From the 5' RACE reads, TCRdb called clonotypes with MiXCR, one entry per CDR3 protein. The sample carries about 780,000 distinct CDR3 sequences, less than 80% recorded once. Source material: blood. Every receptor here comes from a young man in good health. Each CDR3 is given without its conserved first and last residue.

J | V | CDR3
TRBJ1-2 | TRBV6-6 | ASSSDRASGYGYT
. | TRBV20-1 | SARDTSYNEQY
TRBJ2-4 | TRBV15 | ATSRWDFQTYGQY
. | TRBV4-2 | ASSQDLGGSPYEQY
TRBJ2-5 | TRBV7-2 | ASSLSQRSIKTQY
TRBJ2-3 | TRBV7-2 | ASSLGSRTDTQY
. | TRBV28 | ASSPPGHPGTETQY
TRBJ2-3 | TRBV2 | ASSEPGAGDTQY
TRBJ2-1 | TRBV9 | ASSVEGPGNEQF
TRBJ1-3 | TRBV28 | ASSIPRTASSGNTIY
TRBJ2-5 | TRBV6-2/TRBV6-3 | ASSHGPTQY
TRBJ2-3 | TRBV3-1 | ASSQRPPTSGRTDTQY
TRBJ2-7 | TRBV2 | ASKVAGTYEQY
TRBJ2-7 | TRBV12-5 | ASGLPRSIASYEQY
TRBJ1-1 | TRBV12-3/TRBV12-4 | ASSLGQGRYMNTEAF
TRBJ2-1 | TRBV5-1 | ASCLDRVANEQF
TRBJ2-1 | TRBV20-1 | SARNWLAVSDETQF
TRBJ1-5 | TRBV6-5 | ASSHRWTGINQPQH
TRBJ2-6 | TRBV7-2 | ASSRSSSGANVLT
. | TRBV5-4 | ASSAVLGQGSEQY
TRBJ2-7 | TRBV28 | ASSQERLAGGTDEQY
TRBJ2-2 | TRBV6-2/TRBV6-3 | ASSTGAGTGGTGELF
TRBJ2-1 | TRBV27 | ASSLSGGVNEQF
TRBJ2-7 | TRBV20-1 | SARLAGGSYEQY
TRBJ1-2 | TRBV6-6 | ASSSGTGIYGYT
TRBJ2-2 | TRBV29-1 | SVEVRHGELF
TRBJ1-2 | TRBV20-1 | SARDQGGGYT
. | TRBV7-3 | ASSLRVALAGMSSYNEQY
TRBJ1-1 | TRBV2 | ASSPYGGDTEAF
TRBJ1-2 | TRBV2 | ASTRDSLNYGYT
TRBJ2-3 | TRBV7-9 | AIVGGSSDTQY
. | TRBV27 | ASSARLAGVGEQY
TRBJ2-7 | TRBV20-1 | SARDPGRVYEQY
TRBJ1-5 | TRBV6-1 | ASSWGRLEPQH
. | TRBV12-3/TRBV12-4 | ASSLAGVWGDEQY
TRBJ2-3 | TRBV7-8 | ASSLIRGFNTDTQY
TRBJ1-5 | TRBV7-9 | ASSLVRSQGARSNQPQH
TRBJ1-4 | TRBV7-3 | ASSFHGLNEKLF
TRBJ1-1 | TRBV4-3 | ASSIPGQWGEAF